This TCR beta chain was recovered during a study of Graves' ophthalmopathy and Graves' hyperthyroidism. Study outcomes and limitations: Researchers report that a 13-signature model separated ophthalmopathy from stable hyperthyroidism, posting under 90% sensitivity and about 82% specificity. Blood also carried most expanded thyroid clonotypes exceeding 0.001 frequency. Its predictions of ophthalmopathy progression gave the model 60% to 71% sensitivity and 72% to 85% specificity.

V was pared by 0 bases and J by 0 bases, with 21 bases between. The CDR3 runs to 19 residues. Using RNA transcripts, the TCR beta CDR3 regions were amplified. HTBI primers were used in a first-round RT-PCR, which preceded a second-round multiplex PCR. One entry per CDR3 protein results from TCRdb running MiXCR on the multiplex PCR reads. The table shows roughly 500,000 distinct CDR3 sequences, with approximately 15% occurring only once. This clonotype showed up many times. The antigen is not known. Sequencing was performed on blood. The receptor comes from a woman in her 30s with Graves' ophthalmopathy. V gene TRBV12-3 or TRBV12-4 combines with J gene TRBJ2-7, with D hard to call. Written as DNA, the CDR3 is TGTGCCAGCAGTTTAGCGGTGACTCGCTCGACCTTTAGCTCCTACGAGCAGTACTTC. Translating gives CASSLAVTRSTFSSYEQYF.